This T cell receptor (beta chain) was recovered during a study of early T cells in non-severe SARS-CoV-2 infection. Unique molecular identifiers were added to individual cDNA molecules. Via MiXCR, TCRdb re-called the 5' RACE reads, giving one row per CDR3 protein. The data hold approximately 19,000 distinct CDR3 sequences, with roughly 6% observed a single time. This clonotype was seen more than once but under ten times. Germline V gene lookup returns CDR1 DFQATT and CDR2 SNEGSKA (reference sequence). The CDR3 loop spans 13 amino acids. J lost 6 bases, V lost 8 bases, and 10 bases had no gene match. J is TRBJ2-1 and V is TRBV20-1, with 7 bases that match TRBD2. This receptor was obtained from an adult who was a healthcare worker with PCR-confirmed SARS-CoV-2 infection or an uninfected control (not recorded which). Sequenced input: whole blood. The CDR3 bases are TGCAGTTCAAACCCGACTAGCACCAATGAGCAGTTCTTC. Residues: CSSNPTSTNEQFF.